This T cell receptor beta chain stems from a study of shared clonotypes between healthy human individuals. Study results and limitations: Among four donors, roughly 5% of naive CD4 clonotypes were found in common.

The V gene end was trimmed by 4 bases and the J gene end by 0 bases; junction bases not matched to a gene: 4. CDR1 is LGHNA and CDR2 is YSLEER in the germline V gene. The CDR3 has 17 residues. A word on this clone: The target antigen is unknown.

Clones were read by immunoSEQ multiplex PCR, and TCRdb kept only the in-frame ones, dropping some. There are over 1.5 million clones in the sample; 98% occur only once, and roughly 0.45% lies in the top ten. The specimen was naive CD4+ T cells sorted from blood. Subset described: CD45RA+ positively selected. This receptor was taken from a man aged 25 to 40 in good health. The chain links TRBV4-3 to TRBJ2-1, with 12 nucleotides matching TRBD2. CDR3 sequence reads: CASSRGLAGSSYNEQFF. CDR3 sequence (DNA): TGCGCCAGCAGCCGGGGACTAGCGGGTAGCTCCTACAATGAGCAGTTCTTC.